The TCR beta chain described here comes from a study of blood T cell repertoires in COVID-19. Original processing notes: Reference gene primer amplification gave nucleated cell count estimates. The method was immunoSEQ multiplex PCR; TCRdb's version includes in-frame clones alone and lacks a portion of them. D and trimming were read from the DNA, whereas the V and J calls and clone size are those reported in that table. The repertoire consists of 110,000 or so clones, with about 83% occurring once and the leading ten covering about 6.6%. The length of the CDR3 is 15 residues. V was trimmed by 5 bases and J by 0 bases, leaving 12 bases between them. CDR1 SGHTA and CDR2 FQGTGA come from the germline V gene.

V gene TRBV7-3 combines with J gene TRBJ2-3; no clear D. The origin of this receptor is a man between 65 and 85 years old with acute or convalescent COVID-19. Material: peripheral blood. The CDR3 here is CASSRSGDSTDTQYF. The CDR3 DNA reads as TGTGCCAGCAGCCGCTCTGGAGATAGCACAGATACGCAGTATTTT.